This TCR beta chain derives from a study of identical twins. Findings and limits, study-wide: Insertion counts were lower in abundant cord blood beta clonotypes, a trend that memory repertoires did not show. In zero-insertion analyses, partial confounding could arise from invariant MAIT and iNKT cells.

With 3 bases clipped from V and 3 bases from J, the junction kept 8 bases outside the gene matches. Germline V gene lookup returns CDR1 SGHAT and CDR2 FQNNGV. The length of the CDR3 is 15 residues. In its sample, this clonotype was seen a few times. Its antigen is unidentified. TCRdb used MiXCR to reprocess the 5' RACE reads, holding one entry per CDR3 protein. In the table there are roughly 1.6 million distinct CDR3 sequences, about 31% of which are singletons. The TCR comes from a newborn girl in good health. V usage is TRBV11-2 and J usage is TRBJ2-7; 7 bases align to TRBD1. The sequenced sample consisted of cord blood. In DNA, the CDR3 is TGTGCCAGCAGCTTCCCTTCAGCAGGGGGCTACGAGCAGTACTTC. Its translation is CASSFPSAGGYEQYF.